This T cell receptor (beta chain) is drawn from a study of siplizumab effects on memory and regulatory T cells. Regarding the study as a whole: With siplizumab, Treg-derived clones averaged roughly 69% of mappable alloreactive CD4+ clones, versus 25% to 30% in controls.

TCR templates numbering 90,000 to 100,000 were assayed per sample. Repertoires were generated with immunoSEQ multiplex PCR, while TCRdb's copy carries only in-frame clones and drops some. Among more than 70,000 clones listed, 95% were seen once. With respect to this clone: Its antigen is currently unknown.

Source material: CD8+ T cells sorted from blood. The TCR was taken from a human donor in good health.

CDR3 nucleotide sequence: TGTGCCAGCAGCAAACCGCAGGGTTTGAGGACAGATACGCAGTATTTT. This sequence encodes CASSKPQGLRTDTQYF. The chain joins TRBV2 to TRBJ2-3; possible D gene TRBD1, 5 bases. CDR1 and CDR2 from the germline V gene are SNHLY and FYNNEI. Between the trimmed V and J ends, which lost 6 bases and 3 bases, there was a span of 19 bases. This CDR3 has 16 residues.